One TCR beta chain is described in this entry. The target of this receptor is not known. Nothing much larger sits one base from this clone, and base qualities are not available. The data stem from a study of blood T cell repertoires in COVID-19 (TCRdb year 2020). About the full investigation: Samples covering the acute and convalescent phases of COVID-19 were provided by collaborators in the United States, Italy and Spain. Samples came from the ongoing ImmuneRACE study (first 160 participants) plus 1,254 subjects from 6 global collaborators. The dataset comprised deeply sampled blood TCRbeta repertoires from subjects exposed to, actively infected with, or recovered from COVID-19. Where HLA class I and class II types were available, the types were taken from metadata supplied by the sample provider, not from assay-based typing. The material from the prospective study consisted of cDNA or gDNA derived from T cells, B-cell-depleted T cells, or PBMCs. The repertoires were released in a freely available public database intended as a resource for research on the immune response to SARS-CoV-2. Nearly every sample came with metadata listing a de-identified subject ID, COVID-19 status, age in years and sex. Study-wide conclusions, independent of this receptor: Clinical and demographic metadata were provided uncurated, with the amount varying by source and participant.

The collaborating institutions used their own protocols to collect whole blood in K2EDTA tubes. For TCRbeta analysis, collaborator samples were shipped as frozen whole blood, as isolated PBMCs, or as DNA extracted from either sample type. Between the V and J ends, shortened by 3 bases and 6 bases respectively, the junction contains 10 bases. The CDR3 runs 13 amino acids, cysteine and phenylalanine included. The DNA shown is the 39-base CDR3, in frame from base 1. CDR1 SGDLS and CDR2 YYNGEE are derived from the germline V gene. TCRbeta CDR3 regions were amplified from genomic DNA using the immunoSEQ Assay, a bias-controlled multiplex PCR. The study's own analysis went as follows. Nucleated cell counts per sample were estimated from amplification of reference gene primers within the assay. To quantify the absolute abundance of each unique TCRbeta CDR3 rearrangement, sequence reads were collapsed and filtered. Productive Simpson clonality was computed per sample as the square root of Simpson's diversity index over productive rearrangements. TCRdb carries this immuneACCESS record with in-frame sequences only. Its versions omit some clonotypes, under half of them owing to an unresolved V gene in the studies checked, with the rest unexplained. Clone size and the V and J calls come from that table; the DNA yielded D and trimming. In this sample the table shows around 230,000 clones, over 70% of which occur a single time. The ten biggest clones cover about 8% of the sample.

Sequenced material: peripheral blood. This TCR derives from a woman aged 80 or over with acute or convalescent COVID-19. Recombination joined TRBV9 with TRBJ2-1; no D gene is confidently identified. The CDR3 protein: CASSAPGPNEQFF. In nucleotide form, the sequence is TGTGCCAGCAGCGCGCCTGGCCCCAATGAGCAGTTCTTC.